This T cell receptor (beta chain) stems from a study of OX40 agonist ivuxolimab in advanced cancers. Per germline, CDR1 WSHSY and CDR2 SAAADI. Between the trimmed V and J ends, which lost 4 bases and 7 bases, there was a span of 16 bases. The CDR3 has 15 residues. The assay was immunoSEQ multiplex PCR, and TCRdb's table has in-frame clones only and misses some. The profile shows roughly 79,000 clones, around 83% of them singletons. The starting material was CD4+ or CD8+ T cells sorted from blood, obtained in a trial of the OX40 agonist ivuxolimab. The chain recombines TRBV10-2 with TRBJ2-2; tentatively, D is TRBD1 (5 bases). The sequence came from an adult with an advanced solid tumor such as melanoma, head and neck, liver or kidney cancer. The CDR3 spells CASSARRGQGGELFF. The DNA for the CDR3 is TGCGCCAGCAGTGCAAGGAGAGGCCAGGGCGGGGAGCTGTTTTTT.